This T cell receptor (beta chain) was documented in a study of cytomegalovirus exposure and HLA in healthy donors. Study background: HLA-typed donors were the source of about 85 million unique TCRs held in an early data release.

The study's findings and limits: A missense DCLRE1C variant was associated with V- and J-gene trimming of TCR beta chains in a later analysis, and an independent cohort replicated the association.

As to this clone: Its specificity is not known.

The CDR3 has 13 amino acids. Germline lookup yields CDR1 WSHSY and CDR2 SAAADI. With 1 base removed from V and 8 bases from J, the gap between germline ends came to 11 bases. Researchers ran the PCR with 60 Vbeta and 13 Jbeta primers. Generated by immunoSEQ multiplex PCR, the TCRdb table keeps only in-frame clones and is missing some. Altogether 75,000 to 95,000 clones are present, around 84% being singletons, with the ten largest covering 2.1%. This sequence originates from a man between 18 and 29 years old in good health and CMV-seronegative. Material: PBMCs. This chain connects TRBV10-2 to TRBJ1-2; a weak D match, TRBD1 (6 bases). The CDR3 loop is CASSEFRGGGYTF. In nucleotides, the CDR3 is TGCGCCAGCAGTGAGTTTAGAGGGGGAGGCTACACCTTC.